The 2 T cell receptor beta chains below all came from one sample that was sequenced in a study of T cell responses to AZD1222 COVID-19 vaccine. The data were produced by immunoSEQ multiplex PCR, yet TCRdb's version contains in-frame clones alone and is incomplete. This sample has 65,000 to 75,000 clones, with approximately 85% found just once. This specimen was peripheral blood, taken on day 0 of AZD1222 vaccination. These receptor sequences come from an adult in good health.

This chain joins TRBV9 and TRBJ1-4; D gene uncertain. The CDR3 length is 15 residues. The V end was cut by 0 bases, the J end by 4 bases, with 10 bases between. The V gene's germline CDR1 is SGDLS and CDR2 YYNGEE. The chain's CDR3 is CASSVGGGFNEKLFF. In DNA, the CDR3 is TGTGCCAGCAGCGTAGGGGGAGGCTTTAATGAAAAACTGTTTTTT.

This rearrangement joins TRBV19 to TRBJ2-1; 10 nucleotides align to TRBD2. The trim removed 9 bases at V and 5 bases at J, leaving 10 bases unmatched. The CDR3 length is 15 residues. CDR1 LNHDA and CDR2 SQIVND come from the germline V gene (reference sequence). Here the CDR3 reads CASRERGGHNNEQFF. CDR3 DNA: TGTGCCAGCAGGGAGCGGGGGGGCCACAACAATGAGCAGTTCTTC.